This record concerns one TCR beta chain sequence. What it binds is not known. TCRdb reprocessed the RT-PCR reads with MiXCR, giving one entry per CDR3 protein. The sample gives about 800,000 distinct CDR3 sequences, about 20% of which show up once; about a tenth is in the top ten. After removal of 0 bases from V and 2 bases from J, the junction contained 3 bases not matched to a gene. CDR3 length equals 15 residues. In germline, CDR1 is SGDLS, CDR2 YYNGEE. These data originate in a study of response to subunit inactivated influenza vaccine. Study-level findings and limits: Authors suggested that a seasonal influenza vaccination recruits few new T cells each time.

The sequenced sample was PBMCs from blood, obtained 5 days after vaccination. This chain connects TRBV9 to TRBJ2-7, with TRBD2 matching over 9 bases. This sequence originates from a man aged 50 to 59 who received an inactivated influenza vaccine. In DNA, the CDR3 is TGTGCCAGCAGCGTAGGACTAGCGGAAACCTACGAGCAGTACTTC. This codes for CASSVGLAETYEQYF.